The 2 T cell receptor beta chains reported below all come from one sample, sequenced in a study of shared clonotypes between healthy human individuals. Profiling relied on immunoSEQ multiplex PCR, and the TCRdb table lists in-frame clones only, not all of them. The profile shows over a million clones, about 75% of them singletons. The sequenced sample was memory CD4+ T cells sorted from blood. Subset denoted: CD45RA-negative fraction. Receptor source: a man aged 18 to 30 in good health.

The rearrangement links TRBV7-9 to TRBJ1-2; D gene uncertain. CDR1 SEHNR and CDR2 FQNEAQ come from the germline V gene (reference sequence). Trimming pared 5 bases from V and 9 bases from J, leaving 10 bases between. CDR3 length: 11 amino acids. CDR3 loop: CASSELGSYTF. The CDR3 nucleotides are TGTGCCAGCAGCGAGTTGGGGAGCTACACCTTC.

In its sample, this clone was seen once. This rearrangement joins TRBV4-1 to TRBJ2-1, with TRBD2 matching over 7 bases. Germline-derived CDR1 and CDR2 are MGHRA and YSYEKL. The CDR3 is 16 residues long. The J segment lost 6 bases and the V segment lost 2 bases, leaving 10 bases of the junction unmatched. The CDR3 reads CASSQPAGARGNEQFF. As DNA, the CDR3 is TGCGCCAGCAGCCAACCGGCGGGAGCAAGGGGCAATGAGCAGTTCTTC.